Given below is one T cell receptor beta chain in context. How the authors handled the data: Amplification of reference gene primers was used by the study to estimate nucleated cell counts. The table came from immunoSEQ multiplex PCR; TCRdb's copy has only in-frame clones and leaves some out. V and J calls and clone size are given by that table; D and trimming were obtained from the DNA. The sample records about 250,000 clones, almost 90% being singletons. Trimming removed 5 bases from V and 5 bases from J, with 9 bases in between. The length of the CDR3 is 13 residues. This record comes from a study of blood T cell repertoires in COVID-19. Study as a whole: There were acute and convalescent COVID-19 samples, and they came from the United States, Italy and Spain. T cells, B-cell-depleted T cells, or PBMCs supplied cDNA or gDNA.

Sequenced sample: peripheral blood. The source is a man at least 80 years old with acute or convalescent COVID-19. The chain links TRBV12-3 or TRBV12-4 to TRBJ1-4; weak D call: TRBD1 (5 bases). The CDR3 DNA follows: TGTGCCAGCAGTGGGGGAGGGAATGAAAAACTGTTTTTT. Its translation: CASSGGGNEKLFF.